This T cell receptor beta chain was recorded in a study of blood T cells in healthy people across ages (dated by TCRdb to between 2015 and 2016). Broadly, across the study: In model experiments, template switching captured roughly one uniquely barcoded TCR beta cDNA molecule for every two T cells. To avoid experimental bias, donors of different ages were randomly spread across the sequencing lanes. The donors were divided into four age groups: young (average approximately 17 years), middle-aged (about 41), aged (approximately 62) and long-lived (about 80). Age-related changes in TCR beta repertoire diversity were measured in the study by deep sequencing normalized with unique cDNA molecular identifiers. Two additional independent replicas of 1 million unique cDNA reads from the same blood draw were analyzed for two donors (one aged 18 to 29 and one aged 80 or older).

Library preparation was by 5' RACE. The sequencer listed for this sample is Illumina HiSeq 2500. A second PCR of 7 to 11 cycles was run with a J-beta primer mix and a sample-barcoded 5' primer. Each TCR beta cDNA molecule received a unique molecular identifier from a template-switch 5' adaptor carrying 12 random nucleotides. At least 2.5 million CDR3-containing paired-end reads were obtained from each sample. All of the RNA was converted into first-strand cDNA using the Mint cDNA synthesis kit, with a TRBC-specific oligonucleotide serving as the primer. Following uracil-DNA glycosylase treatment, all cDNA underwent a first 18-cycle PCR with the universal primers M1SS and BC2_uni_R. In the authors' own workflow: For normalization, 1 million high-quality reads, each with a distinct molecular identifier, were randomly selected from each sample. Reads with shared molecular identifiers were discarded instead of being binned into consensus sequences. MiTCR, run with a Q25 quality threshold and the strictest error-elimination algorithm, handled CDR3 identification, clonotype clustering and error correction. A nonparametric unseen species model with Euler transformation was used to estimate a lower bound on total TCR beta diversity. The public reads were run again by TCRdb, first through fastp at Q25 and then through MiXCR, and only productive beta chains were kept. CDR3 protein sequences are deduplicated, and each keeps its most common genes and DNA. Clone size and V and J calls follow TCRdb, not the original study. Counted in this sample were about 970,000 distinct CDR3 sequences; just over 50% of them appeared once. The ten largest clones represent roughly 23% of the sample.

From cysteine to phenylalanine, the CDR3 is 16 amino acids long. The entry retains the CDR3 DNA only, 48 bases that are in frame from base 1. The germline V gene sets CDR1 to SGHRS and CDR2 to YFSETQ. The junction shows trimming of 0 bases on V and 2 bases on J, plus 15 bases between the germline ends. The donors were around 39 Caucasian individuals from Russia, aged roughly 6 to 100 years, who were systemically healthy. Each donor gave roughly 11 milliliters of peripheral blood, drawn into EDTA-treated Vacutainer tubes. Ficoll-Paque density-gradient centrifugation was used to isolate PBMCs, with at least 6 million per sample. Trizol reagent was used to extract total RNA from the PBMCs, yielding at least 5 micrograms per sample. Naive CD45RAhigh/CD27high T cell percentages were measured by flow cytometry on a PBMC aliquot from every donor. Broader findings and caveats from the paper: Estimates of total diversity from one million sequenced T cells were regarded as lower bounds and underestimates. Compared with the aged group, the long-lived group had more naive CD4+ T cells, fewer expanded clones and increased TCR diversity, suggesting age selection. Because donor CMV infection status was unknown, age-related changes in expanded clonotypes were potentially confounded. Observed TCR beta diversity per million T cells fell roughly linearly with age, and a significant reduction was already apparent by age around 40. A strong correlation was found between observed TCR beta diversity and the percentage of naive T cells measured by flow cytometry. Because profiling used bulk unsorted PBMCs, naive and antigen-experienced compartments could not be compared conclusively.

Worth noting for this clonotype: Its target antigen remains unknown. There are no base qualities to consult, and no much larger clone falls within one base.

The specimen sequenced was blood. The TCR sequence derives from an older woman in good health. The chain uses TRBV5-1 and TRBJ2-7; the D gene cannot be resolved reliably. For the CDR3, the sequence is CASSLVRTAGTYEQYF. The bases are TGCGCCAGCAGCTTGGTTAGAACGGCTGGAACCTACGAGCAGTACTTC.